This TCR beta chain derives from a study of ipilimumab plus nivolumab after autologous stem cell transplantation. Study as a whole: Median doses per patient: 4 or 5 ipilimumab, 8 or 9 nivolumab.

With 0 bases removed from V and 5 bases from J, the gap between germline ends came to 13 bases. Germline CDR1 reads KGHSH; CDR2 reads LQKENI. The CDR3 runs 15 residues. Starting 14 to 28 days after autologous transplant, ipilimumab 1 mg/kg was given. Through week 26, nivolumab 3 mg/kg IV was given weeks 1, 4, 7, 10, then biweekly. Assay used: immunoSEQ multiplex PCR; TCRdb lists only in-frame clones, some missing. There are about 17,000 clones in the sample; 70% to 80% occur only once, and 10% lies in the top ten. Findings and limits, study-wide: Per the authors, repertoire, Treg and microbiota data justify further study.

Regarding this clone: Its antigen is as yet unknown.

The TCR comes from a male donor with diffuse large B-cell lymphoma. The specimen was PBMCs, collected in a trial of ipilimumab plus nivolumab as post-transplant consolidation. This chain uses TRBV18 with TRBJ2-5, with a tentative D call TRBD1 (6 bases). Written as DNA, the CDR3 is TGTGCCAGCTCACCACCGGGTCCGAGGGGGGAGACCCAGTACTTC. It yields the protein CASSPPGPRGETQYF.